A single sample gave rise to the 17 T cell receptor beta chains below, sequenced in a study of read filtering for tumor transcriptome and immune sequencing. The library was built from roughly 400 ng RNA with molecular barcoded adaptors for alpha/delta and beta/gamma chains. TCRdb ran MiXCR on the reads and lists one entry per CDR3 protein. The sample holds about 58,000 distinct CDR3 sequences, more than 9% seen once. The sequencing input was a population of CD138-negative cells sorted from bone marrow. The receptors derive from a donor aged 40 or older with multiple myeloma.

In nucleotides, the CDR3 is TGTGCCAGCAGTTACCCTCGTGAGCTGAACACTGAAGCTTTCTTT. Its protein is CASSYPRELNTEAFF. The rearrangement joins TRBV6-2 or TRBV6-3 to TRBJ1-1; D is unclear. V was clipped by 2 bases and J by 0 bases, with 10 bases between them. Germline CDR1 reads MNHEY; CDR2 reads SVGEGT. The CDR3 runs to 15 residues.

Comment on this clonotype: This may arise from a read error, as a much more abundant clone is one base away. The rearrangement joins TRBV27 to TRBJ1-1; no definite D call. Germline V gene data show CDR1 as MNHEY and CDR2 as SMNVEV (reference sequence). The CDR3 spans 13 residues. The CDR3 bases are TGTGCCAGCAACACTCTGGTAGCGTGGTTCGTGATCTTT. Amino acids: CASNTLVAWFVIF.

The sample holds many counts of this clonotype. This rearrangement joins TRBV6-6 to TRBJ2-7; the match to TRBD1 covers 10 bases. The trim removed 6 bases at V and 4 bases at J, leaving 9 bases unmatched. The CDR3 contains 15 residues. The V gene's germline CDR1 is MNHNY and CDR2 SVGAGI (reference sequence). CDR3 sequence (DNA): TGTGCCAGCAGGCCCCCGGGACAGGGGATTTACGAGCAGTACTTC. Translating it yields CASRPPGQGIYEQYF.

This clonotype was observed many times. The chain combines TRBV15 with TRBJ1-1; weak D call: TRBD1 (5 bases). Germline loops: CDR1 LNHNV, CDR2 YYDKDF (reference sequence). The V end was cut by 8 bases, the J end by 0 bases, with 10 bases between. This CDR3 comprises 13 residues. The CDR3 sequence is CATGWGLNTEAFF. CDR3 DNA sequence: TGTGCCACCGGGTGGGGACTGAACACTGAAGCTTTCTTT.

This clonotype was seen ten or more times. The chain combines TRBV3-1 with TRBJ2-1, with 8 positions matching TRBD2. J gave up 8 bases and V 3 bases, and 12 bases lay outside the gene matches. The CDR3 extends over 16 amino acids. Germline values: CDR1 LGHDT, CDR2 YNNKEL (reference sequence). CDR3 nucleotides: TGTGCCAGCAGCCACGTTGGGGCGGGGGGCATGGATGAGCAGTTCTTC. Its protein is CASSHVGAGGMDEQFF.

This clonotype was detected ten times or more. V is TRBV12-3 or TRBV12-4 and J is TRBJ1-2; D remains ambiguous. The CDR3 is made up of 14 amino acids. Trimming cost V 5 bases and J 6 bases, with 16 bases left between them. The chain's CDR3 is CASSPRTDMDGYTF. Written as DNA, the CDR3 is TGTGCCAGCAGTCCCCGGACCGACATGGATGGCTACACCTTC.

This clonotype was counted many times. The V and J genes are TRBV6-5 and TRBJ2-3; maybe TRBD1 (6 bases). The V and J ends lost 1 base and 4 bases respectively, with 12 bases between them. Germline CDR1 and CDR2: MNHEY and SVGAGI. The CDR3 extends over 15 amino acids. CDR3 coding DNA: TGTGCCAGCAGTTACTTTCAGGGGCGCGCAGATACGCAGTATTTT. Protein sequence: CASSYFQGRADTQYF.

This clonotype came up many times. The DNA of the CDR3 is TGTGCCAGCAGTTCGTTATCAGAGACCCAGTACTTC. This encodes CASSSLSETQYF. This chain connects TRBV12-3 or TRBV12-4 to TRBJ2-5, with D hard to call. CDR3 length: 12 amino acids. Trimming took 4 bases from V and 4 from J, leaving 7 bases between them.

A word on this clonotype: Given a far larger clone just one base away, this is likely a sequencing read error. V usage is TRBV7-8 and J usage is TRBJ2-1, with 7 bases identical to TRBD2. Germline lookup yields CDR1 SGHVS and CDR2 FQNEAQ. Trimming at V came to 5 bases and at J to 12 bases, leaving 10 bases not matched to a gene. CDR3 size: 13 residues. The CDR3 DNA is TGTGCCAGCAGCACAATGGGGGGGGTTGGGCAGTTCTTC. Translated, it gives CASSTMGGVGQFF.

The J gene is TRBJ1-2, the V gene TRBV28; D not certain. CDR3 length: 12 amino acids. V was shortened by 7 bases and J by 4 bases, with 10 bases between the two germline ends. CDR1 is MDHEN and CDR2 is SYDVKM in the germline V gene. This CDR3 is CASKAGSYGYTF. The CDR3 bases are TGTGCCAGCAAAGCGGGGAGCTATGGCTACACCTTC.

This clonotype was seen many times. This chain links TRBV5-6 with TRBJ1-5; 11 bases fit TRBD1. The V gene end was trimmed by 3 bases and the J gene end by 4 bases; junction bases not matched to a gene: 6. Germline V gene sequence: CDR1 SGHDT, CDR2 YYEEEE. The CDR3 covers 16 residues. The CDR3 sequence: CASSSRDRGTNQPQHF. As DNA, the CDR3 is TGTGCCAGCAGCTCAAGGGACAGGGGGACTAATCAGCCCCAGCATTTT.

There are many counts of this clonotype. The V call is TRBV5-1, the J call TRBJ2-7; D gene uncertain. The V and J ends lost 1 base and 2 bases respectively, with 16 bases between them. Germline assignment: CDR1 SGHRS and CDR2 YFSETQ. This CDR3 has 16 amino acids. CDR3 nucleotide sequence: TGCGCCAGCAGCTTGAGCTCCGGACCTGGGACCTACGAGCAGTACTTC. Amino acid sequence: CASSLSSGPGTYEQYF.

Many counts were recorded for this clonotype. The chain is built from TRBV7-9 and TRBJ1-5; a weak D match, TRBD1 (6 bases). Trimming removed 1 base at V and 6 bases at J, with 13 bases between. The V gene's germline CDR1 is SEHNR and CDR2 FQNEAQ (reference sequence). This CDR3 contains 15 residues. The DNA of the CDR3 is TGTGCCAGCAGCTTAGACCCAGGGGATGGTCAGCCCCAGCATTTT. Protein sequence: CASSLDPGDGQPQHF.

This clonotype was picked up many times. The V and J genes are TRBV5-1 and TRBJ2-3; no clear D gene. The CDR3 is 15 residues long. Germline V gives CDR1 SGHRS, CDR2 YFSETQ. V lost 4 bases and J lost 1, with 13 bases in between. The CDR3 loop reads CASSPSGMGTDTQYF. DNA of the CDR3: TGCGCCAGCAGCCCCTCCGGCATGGGCACAGATACGCAGTATTTT.

This clonotype was seen a few times. CDR3 coding DNA: TGTGCCAGCAGCCAGGGCAGGTACTACGAGCAGTACTTC. The encoded protein is CASSQGRYYEQYF. The V gene is TRBV13, the J gene TRBJ2-7; TRBD1 is a possible D gene (5 bases). CDR3 size: 13 residues. Trimming left V 5 bases short and J 3 bases short, with 11 bases between. CDR1 and CDR2 from the germline V gene are PRHDT and FYEKMQ (reference sequence).

This clonotype was seen ten or more times. The chain is built from TRBV3-1 and TRBJ1-4; no definite D call. The germline gives CDR1 LGHDT, CDR2 YNNKEL (reference sequence). The V end lost 4 bases, the J end lost 7 bases, and 7 bases lay between the germline ends. CDR3 length: 12 residues. The CDR3 protein is CASSPEGEKLFF. In nucleotides, the CDR3 is TGTGCCAGCAGCCCCGAAGGTGAAAAACTGTTTTTT.

As regards this clonotype: A read error is possible here, since a much larger clone lies one base away. V usage is TRBV11-3 and J usage is TRBJ2-1; 9 positions agree with TRBD1. J lost 2 bases, V lost 4 bases, and 3 bases had no gene match. The CDR3 runs 15 residues. CDR1 and CDR2 from the germline V gene are SGHNT and YENEEA. In DNA form, the CDR3 reads TGTGCCAGCAGCTCCGGACAGGGGCCCTACAATGAGCAGTTCTTC. Its translation is CASSSGQGPYNEQFF. The whole variable domain, remainder taken from reference TRBV11-3 and TRBJ2-1, is EAGVVQSPRYKIIEKKQPVAFWCNPISGHNTLYWYLQNLGQGPELLIRYENEEAVDDSQLPKDRFSAERLKGVDSTLKIQPAELGDSAVYLCASSSGQGPYNEQFFGPGTRLTVL.